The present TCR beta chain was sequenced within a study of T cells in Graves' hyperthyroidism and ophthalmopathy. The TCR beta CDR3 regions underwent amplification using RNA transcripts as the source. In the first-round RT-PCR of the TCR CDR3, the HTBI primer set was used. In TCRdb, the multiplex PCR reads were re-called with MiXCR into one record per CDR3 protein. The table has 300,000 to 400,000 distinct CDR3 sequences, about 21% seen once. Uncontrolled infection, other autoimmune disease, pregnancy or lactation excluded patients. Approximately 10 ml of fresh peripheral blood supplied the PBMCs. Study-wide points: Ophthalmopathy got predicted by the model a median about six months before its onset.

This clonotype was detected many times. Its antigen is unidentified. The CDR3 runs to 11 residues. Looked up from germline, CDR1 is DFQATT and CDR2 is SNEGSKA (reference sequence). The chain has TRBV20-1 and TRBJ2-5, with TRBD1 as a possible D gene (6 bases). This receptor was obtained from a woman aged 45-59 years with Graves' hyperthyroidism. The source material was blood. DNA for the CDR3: TGCAGGGTTGGACAGCAAGAGACCCAGTACTTC. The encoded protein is CRVGQQETQYF.